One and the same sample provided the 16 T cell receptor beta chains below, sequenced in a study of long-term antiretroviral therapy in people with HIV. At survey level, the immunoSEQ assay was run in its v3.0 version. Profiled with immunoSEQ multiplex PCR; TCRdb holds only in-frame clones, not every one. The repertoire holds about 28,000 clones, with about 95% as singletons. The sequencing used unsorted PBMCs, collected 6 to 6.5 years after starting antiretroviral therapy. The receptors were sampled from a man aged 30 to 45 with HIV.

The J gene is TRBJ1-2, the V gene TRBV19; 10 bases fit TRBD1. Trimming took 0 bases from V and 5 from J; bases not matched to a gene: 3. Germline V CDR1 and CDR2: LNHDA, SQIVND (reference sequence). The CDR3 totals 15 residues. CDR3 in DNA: TGTGCCAGTAGTATAGAGGGGACAGGGGCTTATGGCTACACCTTC. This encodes CASSIEGTGAYGYTF. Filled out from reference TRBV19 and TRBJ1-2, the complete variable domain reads DGGITQSPKYLFRKEGQNVTLSCEQNLNHDAMYWYRQDPGQGLRLIYYSQIVNDFQKGDIAEGYSVSREKKESFPLTVTSAQKNPTAFYLCASSIEGTGAYGYTFGSGTRLTVV.

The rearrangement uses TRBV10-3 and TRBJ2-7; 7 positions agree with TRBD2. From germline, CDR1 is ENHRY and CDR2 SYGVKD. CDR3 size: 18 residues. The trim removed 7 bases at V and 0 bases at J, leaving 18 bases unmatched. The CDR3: CAIMNGGGPIKGSYEQYF. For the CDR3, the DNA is TGTGCCATCATGAACGGGGGAGGGCCTATAAAGGGCTCCTACGAGCAGTACTTC.

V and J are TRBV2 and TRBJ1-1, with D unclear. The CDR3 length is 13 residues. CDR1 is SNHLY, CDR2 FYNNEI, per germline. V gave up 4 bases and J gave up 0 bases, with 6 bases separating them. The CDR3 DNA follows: TGTGCCAGCAGTGGGGATATGAACACTGAAGCTTTCTTT. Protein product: CASSGDMNTEAFF.

The chain's CDR3 is CASSIPGLQGGKNIQYF. For the CDR3, the DNA is TGTGCCAGCAGTATCCCGGGCCTTCAAGGGGGAAAAAACATTCAGTACTTC. The chain joins TRBV5-4 to TRBJ2-4, with D maybe TRBD1 (6 bases). V was shortened by 5 bases and J by 4 bases, with 22 bases between the two germline ends. The CDR3 is 17 residues long. CDR1 and CDR2 from the germline V gene are SGHNT and YYREEE (reference sequence).

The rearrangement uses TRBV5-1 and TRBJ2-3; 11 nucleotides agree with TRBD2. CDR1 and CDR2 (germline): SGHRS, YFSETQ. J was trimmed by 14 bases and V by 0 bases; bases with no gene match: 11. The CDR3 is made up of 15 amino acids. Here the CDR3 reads CASSLDSGGASPPYF. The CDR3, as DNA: TGCGCCAGCAGCTTGGATAGCGGGGGGGCCTCTCCGCCGTATTTT.

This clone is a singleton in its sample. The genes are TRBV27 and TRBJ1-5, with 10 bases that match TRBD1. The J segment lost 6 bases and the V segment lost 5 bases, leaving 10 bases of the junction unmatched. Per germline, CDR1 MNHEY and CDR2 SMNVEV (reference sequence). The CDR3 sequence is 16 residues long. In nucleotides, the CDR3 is TGTGCCAGCAGTCCGTCGGACAGGGGGGCGAGTCAGCCCCAGCATTTT. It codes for CASSPSDRGASQPQHF.

In DNA, the CDR3 is TGTGCCAGCAGTGAATTGACAGGGGGATCTAATGGCTACACCTTC. Translating it yields CASSELTGGSNGYTF. V is TRBV6-1 and J is TRBJ1-2, with 9 bases identical to TRBD1. The length of the CDR3 is 15 residues. With V trimmed by 2 bases and J by 6 bases, 7 bases remained unmatched. Germline V CDR1 and CDR2: MNHNS, SASEGT.

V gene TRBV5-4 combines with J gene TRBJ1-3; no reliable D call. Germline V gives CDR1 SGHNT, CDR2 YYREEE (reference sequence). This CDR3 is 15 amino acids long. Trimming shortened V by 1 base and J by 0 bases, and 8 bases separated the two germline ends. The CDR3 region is CASSLSVSSGNTIYF. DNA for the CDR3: TGTGCCAGCAGCTTGTCGGTGAGCTCTGGAAACACCATATATTTT.

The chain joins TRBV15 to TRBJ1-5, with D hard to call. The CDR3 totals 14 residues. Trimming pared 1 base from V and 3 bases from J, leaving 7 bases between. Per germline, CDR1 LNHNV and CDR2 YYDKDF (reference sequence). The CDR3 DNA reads TGTGCCACCAGCAGAGGGGTAATCAATCAGCCCCAGCATTTT. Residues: CATSRGVINQPQHF.

CDR3 sequence: CASSELSRTEAFF. In DNA, the CDR3 is TGTGCCAGCAGTGAGTTATCGAGGACTGAAGCTTTCTTT. The rearrangement joins TRBV2 to TRBJ1-1, with D uncertain. Per the germline V gene, CDR1 is SNHLY and CDR2 is FYNNEI. Trimming took 3 bases from V and 5 from J, leaving 10 bases between them. The CDR3 contains 13 residues.

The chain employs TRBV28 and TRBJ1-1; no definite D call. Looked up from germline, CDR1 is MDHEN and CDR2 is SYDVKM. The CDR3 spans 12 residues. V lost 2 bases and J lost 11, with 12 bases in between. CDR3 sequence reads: CASSLVGMGAFF. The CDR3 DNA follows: TGTGCCAGCAGTTTAGTTGGCATGGGGGCTTTCTTT. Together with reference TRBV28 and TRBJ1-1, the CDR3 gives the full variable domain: DVKVTQSSRYLVKRTGEKVFLECVQDMDHENMFWYRQDPGLGLRLIYFSYDVKMKEKGDIPEGYSVSREKKERFSLILESASTNQTSMYLCASSLVGMGAFFGQGTRLTVV.

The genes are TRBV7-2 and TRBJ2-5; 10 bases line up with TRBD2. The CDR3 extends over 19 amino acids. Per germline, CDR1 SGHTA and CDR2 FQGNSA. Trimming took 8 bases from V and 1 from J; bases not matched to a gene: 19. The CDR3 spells CASAPEGTSDDPVQETQYF. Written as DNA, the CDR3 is TGTGCCAGCGCCCCCGAGGGGACTAGCGACGACCCCGTCCAAGAGACCCAGTACTTC. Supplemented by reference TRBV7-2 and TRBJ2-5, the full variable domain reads GAGVSQSPSNKVTEKGKDVELRCDPISGHTALYWYRQSLGQGLEFLIYFQGNSAPDKSGLPSDRFSAERTGGSVSTLTIQRTQQEDSAVYLCASAPEGTSDDPVQETQYFGPGTRLLVL.

The CDR3 bases are TGTGCCAGCTCACCGGCTTCCTCGCAGAACTATGGCTACACCTTC. The encoded protein is CASSPASSQNYGYTF. V is TRBV18 and J is TRBJ1-2; D is unresolved. This CDR3 is built from 15 residues. V gave up 3 bases and J gave up 2 bases, with 13 bases separating them. Germline V gene lookup returns CDR1 KGHSH and CDR2 LQKENI.

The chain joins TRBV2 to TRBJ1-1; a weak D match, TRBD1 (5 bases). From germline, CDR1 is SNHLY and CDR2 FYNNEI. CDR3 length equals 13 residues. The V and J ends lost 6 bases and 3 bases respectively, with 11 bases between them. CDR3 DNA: TGTGCCAGCAGGGCGGGGGAGTACACTGAAGCTTTCTTT. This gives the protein CASRAGEYTEAFF.

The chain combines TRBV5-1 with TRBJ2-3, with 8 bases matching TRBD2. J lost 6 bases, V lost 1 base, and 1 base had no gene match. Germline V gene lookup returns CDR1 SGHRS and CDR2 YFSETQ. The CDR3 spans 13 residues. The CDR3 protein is CASSLLAGDTQYF. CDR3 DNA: TGCGCCAGCAGCTTGTTAGCGGGGGATACGCAGTATTTT.

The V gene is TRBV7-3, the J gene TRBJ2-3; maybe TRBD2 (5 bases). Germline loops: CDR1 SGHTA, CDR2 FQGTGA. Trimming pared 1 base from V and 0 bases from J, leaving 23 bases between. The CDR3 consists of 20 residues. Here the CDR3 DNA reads TGTGCCAGCAGCTTAATTGGTTTGACTACCCCCAATCCTAGCACAGATACGCAGTATTTT. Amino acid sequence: CASSLIGLTTPNPSTDTQYF.